These T cell receptor beta chains were read from a single sample in a study of cytomegalovirus exposure and HLA in healthy donors. Repertoires were generated with immunoSEQ multiplex PCR, while TCRdb's copy carries only in-frame clones and drops some. The sample records approximately 100,000 clones, approximately 81% being singletons. The sample consisted of PBMCs. These TCRs come from a woman aged 25 to 39 in good health and CMV-seronegative. The CDR3 runs from the conserved cysteine through the conserved F or W. The order of the fields is CDR3 protein, CDR3 DNA, V gene, clone size, D gene, J gene. The D gene is left open where the match is weak. Size is omitted from some rows. Given values are once, few, many or a class for expanded clones.

CDR3aa: CASSLPGGFGNEKLFF
CDR3nt: TGCGCCAGCAGCTTGCCAGGGGGCTTCGGGAATGAAAAACTGTTTTTT
v_gene: TRBV5-1
abundance: -
d_gene: TRBD1
j_gene: TRBJ1-4

CDR3aa: CASGLAISYNEQFF
CDR3nt: TGTGCTAGTGGTTTGGCCATCTCCTACAATGAGCAGTTCTTC
v_gene: TRBV12-5
abundance: -
d_gene: -
j_gene: TRBJ2-1

CDR3aa: CASSLNAAANTGELFF
CDR3nt: TGTGCCAGCAGCTTAAACGCAGCGGCGAACACCGGGGAGCTGTTTTTT
v_gene: TRBV7-3
abundance: -
d_gene: -
j_gene: TRBJ2-2

CDR3aa: CASSLSRETGELFF
CDR3nt: TGTGCCAGCTCCCTCTCCCGGGAGACCGGGGAGCTGTTTTTT
v_gene: TRBV2
abundance: -
d_gene: -
j_gene: TRBJ2-2

CDR3aa: CASSLAVGTGGIYGYTF
CDR3nt: TGTGCCAGCAGCTTAGCGGTGGGGACAGGGGGCATCTATGGCTACACCTTC
v_gene: TRBV7-2
abundance: -
d_gene: TRBD1
j_gene: TRBJ1-2

CDR3aa: CASSRGGGESTDTQYF
CDR3nt: TGTGCCAGCTCCCGGGGAGGAGGGGAAAGTACAGATACGCAGTATTTT
v_gene: TRBV7-9
abundance: -
d_gene: -
j_gene: TRBJ2-3

CDR3aa: CSVERGTDTQYF
CDR3nt: TGCAGCGTTGAACGAGGGACAGATACGCAGTATTTT
v_gene: TRBV29-1
abundance: -
d_gene: -
j_gene: TRBJ2-3

CDR3aa: CSVGDNDYGYTF
CDR3nt: TGCAGCGTTGGGGACAACGACTATGGCTACACCTTC
v_gene: TRBV29-1
abundance: -
d_gene: -
j_gene: TRBJ1-2

CDR3aa: CASSAIPNTGELFF
CDR3nt: TGTGCCAGCAGTGCAATCCCGAACACCGGGGAGCTGTTTTTT
v_gene: TRBV6-4
abundance: few
d_gene: -
j_gene: TRBJ2-2

CDR3aa: CAIRIAGGGYEQYF
CDR3nt: TGTGCCATCAGGATAGCGGGAGGAGGTTACGAGCAGTACTTC
v_gene: TRBV10-3
abundance: -
d_gene: TRBD2
j_gene: TRBJ2-7

CDR3aa: CSSSHRGLRTEAFF
CDR3nt: TGTTCCAGCAGCCACAGGGGGCTGAGGACTGAAGCTTTCTTT
v_gene: TRBV7-9
abundance: -
d_gene: TRBD1
j_gene: TRBJ1-1

CDR3aa: CAWSPTVVNEKLFF
CDR3nt: TGTGCCTGGAGTCCTACAGTAGTAAATGAAAAACTGTTTTTT
v_gene: TRBV30
abundance: -
d_gene: -
j_gene: TRBJ1-4

CDR3aa: CSVPQGYEQYF
CDR3nt: TGCAGCGTTCCACAGGGTTACGAGCAGTACTTC
v_gene: TRBV29-1
abundance: -
d_gene: -
j_gene: TRBJ2-7

CDR3aa: CASSFRGQGAYEQYF
CDR3nt: TGTGCCAGCAGCTTCAGAGGACAGGGGGCATACGAGCAGTACTTC
v_gene: TRBV7-7
abundance: -
d_gene: TRBD1
j_gene: TRBJ2-7

CDR3aa: CATRTGDFRTEAFF
CDR3nt: TGTGCCACCCGGACAGGGGATTTTCGCACTGAAGCTTTCTTT
v_gene: TRBV19
abundance: once
d_gene: TRBD1
j_gene: TRBJ1-1

CDR3aa: CASSLPKRGSSTDTQYF
CDR3nt: TGTGCCAGCAGCCTACCCAAGCGGGGATCTAGCACAGATACGCAGTATTTT
v_gene: TRBV7-9
abundance: -
d_gene: TRBD2
j_gene: TRBJ2-3

CDR3aa: CASSIPDIPSTEAFF
CDR3nt: TGCGCCAGCAGCATCCCGGACATCCCGAGCACTGAAGCTTTCTTT
v_gene: TRBV5-1
abundance: -
d_gene: -
j_gene: TRBJ1-1

CDR3aa: CASSVGVGGPLETQYF
CDR3nt: TGTGCCAGCAGCGTAGGGGTGGGAGGGCCACTAGAGACCCAGTACTTC
v_gene: TRBV9
abundance: -
d_gene: TRBD2
j_gene: TRBJ2-5

CDR3aa: CASSDRGDQPQHF
CDR3nt: TGTGCCAGCTCCGACAGGGGGGATCAGCCCCAGCATTTT
v_gene: TRBV27
abundance: -
d_gene: TRBD1
j_gene: TRBJ1-5

CDR3aa: CASSSTGGAFMNTEAFF
CDR3nt: TGTGCCAGTAGTAGTACCGGGGGGGCCTTCATGAACACTGAAGCTTTCTTT
v_gene: TRBV19
abundance: -
d_gene: -
j_gene: TRBJ1-1

CDR3aa: CASSQGFSGRAWMDTQYF
CDR3nt: TGCGCCAGCAGCCAAGGGTTTAGTGGGAGGGCCTGGATGGATACGCAGTATTTT
v_gene: TRBV4-3
abundance: -
d_gene: TRBD2
j_gene: TRBJ2-3

CDR3aa: CASSSDRRPYEQYF
CDR3nt: TGTGCCAGCAGCTCGGACAGGAGGCCCTACGAGCAGTACTTC
v_gene: TRBV13
abundance: -
d_gene: TRBD1
j_gene: TRBJ2-7

CDR3aa: CSVGLAGVGEQFF
CDR3nt: TGCAGCGTCGGACTAGCGGGAGTCGGTGAGCAGTTCTTC
v_gene: TRBV29-1
abundance: -
d_gene: TRBD2
j_gene: TRBJ2-1

CDR3aa: CASSPFPGELFF
CDR3nt: TGTGCCAGCAGTCCATTCCCCGGGGAGCTGTTTTTT
v_gene: TRBV27
abundance: -
d_gene: -
j_gene: TRBJ2-2

CDR3aa: CASIRGDEQFF
CDR3nt: TGTGCCAGCATCAGGGGAGACGAGCAGTTCTTC
v_gene: TRBV27
abundance: few
d_gene: -
j_gene: TRBJ2-1

CDR3aa: CASSPGRERAYNEQFF
CDR3nt: TGTGCCAGCAGCCCCGGGAGGGAGCGGGCCTACAATGAGCAGTTCTTC
v_gene: TRBV7-9
abundance: -
d_gene: TRBD2
j_gene: TRBJ2-1

CDR3aa: CASSSDGGQETQYF
CDR3nt: TGTGCCAGCAGCTCAGACGGGGGCCAAGAGACCCAGTACTTC
v_gene: TRBV13
abundance: -
d_gene: -
j_gene: TRBJ2-5

CDR3aa: CASRRELTNTEAFF
CDR3nt: TGTGCCAGCAGACGGGAGCTGACGAACACTGAAGCTTTCTTT
v_gene: TRBV6-5
abundance: -
d_gene: -
j_gene: TRBJ1-1

CDR3aa: CASSEPAGASTDTQYF
CDR3nt: TGTGCCAGCAGTGAACCTGCGGGAGCGAGCACAGATACGCAGTATTTT
v_gene: TRBV6-1
abundance: -
d_gene: TRBD2
j_gene: TRBJ2-3

CDR3aa: CASSPERGTEAFF
CDR3nt: TGCGCCAGCAGCCCAGAACGCGGCACTGAAGCTTTCTTT
v_gene: TRBV5-1
abundance: -
d_gene: -
j_gene: TRBJ1-1

CDR3aa: CASSGLAGVANEQFF
CDR3nt: TGCGCCAGCAGTGGTCTAGCCGGGGTCGCGAATGAGCAGTTCTTC
v_gene: TRBV10-1
abundance: -
d_gene: -
j_gene: TRBJ2-1

CDR3aa: CASSESGTQNNSPLHF
CDR3nt: TGTGCCAGCAGTGAAAGCGGCACTCAGAATAATTCACCCCTCCACTTT
v_gene: TRBV2
abundance: -
d_gene: -
j_gene: TRBJ1-6

CDR3aa: CASSDPSGSPYNEQFF
CDR3nt: TGCGCCAGCAGTGACCCCAGCGGGAGCCCCTACAATGAGCAGTTCTTC
v_gene: TRBV10-1
abundance: -
d_gene: TRBD2
j_gene: TRBJ2-1

CDR3aa: CASSLNRDTDTQYF
CDR3nt: TGCGCCAGCAGCTTGAACAGGGACACAGATACGCAGTATTTT
v_gene: TRBV5-1
abundance: -
d_gene: -
j_gene: TRBJ2-3

CDR3aa: CASSSQGPNTEAFF
CDR3nt: TGCGCCAGCAGCTCTCAGGGGCCGAACACTGAAGCTTTCTTT
v_gene: TRBV5-1
abundance: -
d_gene: -
j_gene: TRBJ1-1

CDR3aa: CASSSRGILGSKLYGYTF
CDR3nt: TGTGCCAGCAGTTCCCGTGGCATCCTGGGCAGCAAGCTCTATGGCTACACCTTC
v_gene: TRBV27
abundance: -
d_gene: -
j_gene: TRBJ1-2

CDR3aa: CASSLKLGNTIYF
CDR3nt: TGTGCCAGCAGCCTAAAACTGGGAAACACCATATATTTT
v_gene: TRBV7-6
abundance: -
d_gene: -
j_gene: TRBJ1-3

CDR3aa: CASSPGDGSYEQYF
CDR3nt: TGTGCCAGCAGTCCGGGGGACGGGAGTTACGAGCAGTACTTC
v_gene: TRBV28
abundance: -
d_gene: -
j_gene: TRBJ2-7

CDR3aa: CASSPYRGETDTQYF
CDR3nt: TGCGCCAGCAGCCCTTACAGGGGTGAGACAGATACGCAGTATTTT
v_gene: TRBV5-1
abundance: -
d_gene: TRBD1
j_gene: TRBJ2-3

CDR3aa: CSSSFGQGKMNTEAFF
CDR3nt: TGTTCCAGCAGTTTTGGACAGGGCAAAATGAACACTGAAGCTTTCTTT
v_gene: TRBV7-9
abundance: -
d_gene: TRBD1
j_gene: TRBJ1-1

CDR3aa: CASSQQGRTEAFF
CDR3nt: TGTGCCAGCAGTCAACAGGGAAGGACTGAAGCTTTCTTT
v_gene: TRBV27
abundance: -
d_gene: -
j_gene: TRBJ1-1

CDR3aa: CASTRQGAGRTEAFF
CDR3nt: TGTGCCAGCACACGACAGGGGGCGGGCAGAACTGAAGCTTTCTTT
v_gene: TRBV6-5
abundance: -
d_gene: TRBD1
j_gene: TRBJ1-1

CDR3aa: CSVSLSTGGSGANVLTF
CDR3nt: TGCAGCGTTTCTTTATCAACAGGGGGCTCTGGGGCCAACGTCCTGACTTTC
v_gene: TRBV29-1
abundance: once
d_gene: TRBD1
j_gene: TRBJ2-6

CDR3aa: CASSDSSGGTDTQYF
CDR3nt: TGTGCCAGCAGTGACTCTTCGGGGGGCACAGATACGCAGTATTTT
v_gene: TRBV6-4
abundance: -
d_gene: -
j_gene: TRBJ2-3

CDR3aa: CACQGGSEQYF
CDR3nt: TGTGCCTGTCAGGGGGGCTCCGAGCAGTACTTC
v_gene: TRBV30
abundance: -
d_gene: -
j_gene: TRBJ2-7

CDR3aa: CASSPVQGEETQYF
CDR3nt: TGTGCCAGCTCACCCGTCCAGGGTGAAGAGACCCAGTACTTC
v_gene: TRBV18
abundance: -
d_gene: -
j_gene: TRBJ2-5

CDR3aa: CASSARRGNRNEQYF
CDR3nt: TGTGCCAGCTCCGCCAGGCGGGGGAACAGGAACGAGCAGTACTTC
v_gene: TRBV28
abundance: -
d_gene: TRBD2
j_gene: TRBJ2-7

CDR3aa: CASSLWGYWHTGELFF
CDR3nt: TGTGCCAGCAGTTTATGGGGCTACTGGCACACCGGGGAGCTGTTTTTT
v_gene: TRBV27
abundance: -
d_gene: -
j_gene: TRBJ2-2

CDR3aa: CASSQVRGRLDGYTF
CDR3nt: TGCGCCAGCAGCCAAGTGAGGGGGCGGCTTGATGGCTACACCTTC
v_gene: TRBV4-1
abundance: few
d_gene: TRBD1
j_gene: TRBJ1-2

CDR3aa: CASSRGQGDYEQYF
CDR3nt: TGCGCCAGCAGCCGAGGACAGGGGGACTACGAGCAGTACTTC
v_gene: TRBV4-1
abundance: -
d_gene: TRBD1
j_gene: TRBJ2-7

CDR3aa: CASSLRASGQGASGYTF
CDR3nt: TGTGCCAGCAGTTTAAGGGCGAGCGGGCAGGGGGCGAGTGGCTACACCTTC
v_gene: TRBV28
abundance: -
d_gene: TRBD1
j_gene: TRBJ1-2

CDR3aa: CASSPRGFRNTEAFF
CDR3nt: TGTGCCAGCAGCCCCCGCGGTTTTCGGAACACTGAAGCTTTCTTT
v_gene: TRBV7-8
abundance: -
d_gene: -
j_gene: TRBJ1-1

CDR3aa: CATTLRSSGAGTGELFF
CDR3nt: TGTGCCACAACGCTTCGGAGTAGCGGGGCGGGCACCGGGGAGCTGTTTTTT
v_gene: TRBV7-2
abundance: -
d_gene: TRBD2
j_gene: TRBJ2-2

CDR3aa: CASSAINLLTDTQYF
CDR3nt: TGTGCCAGCAGCGCTATAAACTTACTCACAGATACGCAGTATTTT
v_gene: TRBV9
abundance: once
d_gene: -
j_gene: TRBJ2-3

CDR3aa: CASSFVAGAGAGELFF
CDR3nt: TGTGCCAGCAGCTTCGTGGCGGGAGCTGGGGCCGGGGAGCTGTTTTTT
v_gene: TRBV11-2
abundance: -
d_gene: TRBD2
j_gene: TRBJ2-2

CDR3aa: CASSESGWTGELFF
CDR3nt: TGTGCCAGCAGTGAATCGGGTTGGACCGGGGAGCTGTTTTTT
v_gene: TRBV2
abundance: once
d_gene: -
j_gene: TRBJ2-2